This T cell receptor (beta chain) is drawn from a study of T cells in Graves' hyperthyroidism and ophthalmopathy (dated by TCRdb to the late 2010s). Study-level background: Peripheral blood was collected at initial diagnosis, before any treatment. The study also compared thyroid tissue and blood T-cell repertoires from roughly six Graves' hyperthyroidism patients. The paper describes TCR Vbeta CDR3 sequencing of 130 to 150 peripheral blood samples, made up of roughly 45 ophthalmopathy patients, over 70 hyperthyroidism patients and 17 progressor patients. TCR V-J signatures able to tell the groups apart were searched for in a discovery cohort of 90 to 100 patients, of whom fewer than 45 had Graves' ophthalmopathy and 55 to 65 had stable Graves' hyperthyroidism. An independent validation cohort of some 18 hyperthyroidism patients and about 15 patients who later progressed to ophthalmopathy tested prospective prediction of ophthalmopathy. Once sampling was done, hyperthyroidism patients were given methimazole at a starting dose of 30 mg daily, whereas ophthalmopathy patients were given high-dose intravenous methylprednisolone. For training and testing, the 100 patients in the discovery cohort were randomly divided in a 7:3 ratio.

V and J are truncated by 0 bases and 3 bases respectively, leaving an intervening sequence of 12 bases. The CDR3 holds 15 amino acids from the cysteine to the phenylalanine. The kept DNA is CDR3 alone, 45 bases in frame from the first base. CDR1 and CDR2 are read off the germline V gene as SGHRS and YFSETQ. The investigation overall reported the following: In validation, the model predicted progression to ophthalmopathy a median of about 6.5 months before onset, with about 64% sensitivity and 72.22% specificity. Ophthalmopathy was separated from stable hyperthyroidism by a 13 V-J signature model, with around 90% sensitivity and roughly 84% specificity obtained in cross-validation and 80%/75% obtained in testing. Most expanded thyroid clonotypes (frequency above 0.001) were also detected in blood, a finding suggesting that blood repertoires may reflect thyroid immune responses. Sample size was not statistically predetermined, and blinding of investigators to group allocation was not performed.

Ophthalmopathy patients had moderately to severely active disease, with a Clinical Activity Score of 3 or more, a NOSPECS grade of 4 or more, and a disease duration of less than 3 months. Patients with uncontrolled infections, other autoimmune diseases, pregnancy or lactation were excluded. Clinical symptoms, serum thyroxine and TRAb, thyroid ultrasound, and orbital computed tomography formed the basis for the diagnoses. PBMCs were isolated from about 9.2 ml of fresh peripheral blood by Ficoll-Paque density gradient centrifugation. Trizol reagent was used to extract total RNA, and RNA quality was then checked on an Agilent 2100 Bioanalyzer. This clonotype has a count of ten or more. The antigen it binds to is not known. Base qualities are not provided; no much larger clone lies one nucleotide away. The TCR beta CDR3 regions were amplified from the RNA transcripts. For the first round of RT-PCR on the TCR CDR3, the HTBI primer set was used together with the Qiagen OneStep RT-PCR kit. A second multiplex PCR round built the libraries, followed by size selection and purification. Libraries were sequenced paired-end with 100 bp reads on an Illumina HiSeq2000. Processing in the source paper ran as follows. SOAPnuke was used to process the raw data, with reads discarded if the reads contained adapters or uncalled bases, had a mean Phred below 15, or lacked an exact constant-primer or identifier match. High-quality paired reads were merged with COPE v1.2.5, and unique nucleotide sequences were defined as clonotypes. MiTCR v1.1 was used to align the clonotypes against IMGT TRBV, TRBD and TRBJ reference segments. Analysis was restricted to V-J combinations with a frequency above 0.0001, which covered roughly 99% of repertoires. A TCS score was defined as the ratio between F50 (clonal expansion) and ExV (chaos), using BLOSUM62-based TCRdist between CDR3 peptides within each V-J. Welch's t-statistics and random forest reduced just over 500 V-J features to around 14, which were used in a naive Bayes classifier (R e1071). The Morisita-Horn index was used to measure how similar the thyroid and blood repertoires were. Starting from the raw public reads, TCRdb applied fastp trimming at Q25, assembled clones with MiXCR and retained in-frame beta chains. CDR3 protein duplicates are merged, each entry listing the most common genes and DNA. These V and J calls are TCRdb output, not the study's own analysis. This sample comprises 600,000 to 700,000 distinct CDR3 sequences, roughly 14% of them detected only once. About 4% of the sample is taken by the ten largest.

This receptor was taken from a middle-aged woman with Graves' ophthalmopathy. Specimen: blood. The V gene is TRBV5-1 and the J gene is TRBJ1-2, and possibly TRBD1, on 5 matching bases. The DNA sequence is TGCGCCAGCAGCTTGGCCCCAGGGAACTACTATGGCTACACCTTC. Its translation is CASSLAPGNYYGYTF.